This TCR beta chain came from a study of blood T cell repertoires in COVID-19. About the study: Collection of acute and convalescent COVID-19 samples took place in the United States, Italy and Spain. Sample material is recorded as cDNA or gDNA derived from T cells, B-cell-depleted T cells, or PBMCs.

Germline loops: CDR1 MNHEY, CDR2 SMNVEV (reference sequence). The CDR3 runs 15 residues. The J segment lost 5 bases and the V segment lost 7 bases, leaving 7 bases of the junction unmatched. In the original workflow: Amplification with reference gene primers provided the estimates of nucleated cell counts. Libraries were prepared by immunoSEQ multiplex PCR; TCRdb keeps only in-frame clonotypes and omits some of them. The V and J calls and the clone size are those of that table, but D and trimming were determined from the DNA. The sample includes more than 85,000 clones, about 85% of them seen just once.

The genes are TRBV27 and TRBJ2-1, with 11 nucleotides matching TRBD2. Sample: peripheral blood. The sequence came from a man aged 65 to 79 with acute or convalescent COVID-19. This CDR3 reads CASKAGLAANNEQFF. CDR3 DNA sequence: TGTGCCAGCAAGGCGGGACTAGCGGCTAACAATGAGCAGTTCTTC.